One and the same sample provided the 30 T cell receptor beta chains below, sequenced in a study of cytomegalovirus exposure and HLA in healthy donors. 13 Jbeta primers and 60 Vbeta primers were used for the PCR. Repertoires were generated with immunoSEQ multiplex PCR, while TCRdb's copy carries only in-frame clones and drops some. The sample comprises 60,000 to 85,000 clones, approximately 80% of which are singletons, and under 20% rests with the top ten. Sample: PBMCs. All receptors derive from a man aged 65-85 years in good health and CMV-seropositive.

This chain links TRBV7-2 with TRBJ2-7; tentative D call: TRBD2 (6 bases). V was shortened by 1 base and J by 4 bases, with 8 bases between the two germline ends. The germline V gene encodes CDR1 SGHTA and CDR2 FQGNSA. CDR3 length: 13 amino acids. As DNA, the CDR3 is TGTGCCAGCAGCTTAGGGGGGGAATACGAGCAGTACTTC. Its translation is CASSLGGEYEQYF. Full variable domain (outside the CDR3, taken from reference TRBV7-2 and TRBJ2-7): GAGVSQSPSNKVTEKGKDVELRCDPISGHTALYWYRQSLGQGLEFLIYFQGNSAPDKSGLPSDRFSAERTGGSVSTLTIQRTQQEDSAVYLCASSLGGEYEQYFGPGTRLTVT.

The rearrangement uses TRBV2 and TRBJ1-5; D is unclear. There are 14 residues in the CDR3. Trimming took 3 bases from V and 0 from J, leaving 6 bases between them. The germline CDR1 and CDR2 sequences are SNHLY and FYNNEI. CDR3 residues: CASSDMFSNQPQHF. For the CDR3, the DNA is TGTGCCAGCAGTGACATGTTTAGCAATCAGCCCCAGCATTTT.

The chain uses TRBV4-2 and TRBJ1-3, with D maybe TRBD1 (6 bases). The V gene lost 0 bases and the J gene lost 0 bases, with 12 bases spanning the gap. Per germline, CDR1 LGHNA and CDR2 YNFKEQ. The CDR3 is made up of 17 amino acids. The CDR3 DNA follows: TGTGCCAGCAGCCAAGAACCGACAGGCCGCTCTGGAAACACCATATATTTT. Its protein product is CASSQEPTGRSGNTIYF.

The gene calls are TRBV11-3 and TRBJ2-6; D is unclear. V was trimmed by 5 bases and J by 3 bases, leaving 8 bases between them. The CDR3 loop spans 14 amino acids. The V gene's germline CDR1 is SGHNT and CDR2 YENEEA. The CDR3 DNA reads as TGTGCCAGCAGCCCCTCCGTTGGGGCCAACGTCCTGACTTTC. It encodes CASSPSVGANVLTF.

A few counts support this clone. This CDR3 is also generated by other DNA sequences in the sample. V usage is TRBV29-1 and J usage is TRBJ1-2; maybe TRBD1 (6 bases). There are 11 residues in the CDR3. V dropped 4 bases and J dropped 3 bases, with 6 bases sitting between them. Germline lookup yields CDR1 SQVTM and CDR2 ANQGSEA. CDR3 nucleotide sequence: TGCAGCGTTGGACAGGACTATGGCTACACCTTC. Encoded protein: CSVGQDYGYTF.

The chain combines TRBV7-6 with TRBJ1-2, with D possibly matching TRBD1 (5 bases). V shed 5 bases and J shed 5 bases, with 15 bases lying between them. Per the germline V gene, CDR1 is SGHVS and CDR2 is FNYEAQ. CDR3 length: 14 amino acids. CDR3 nucleotide sequence: TGTGCCAGCAGCCCCACTGGGAAGGGGTATGGCTACACCTTC. Translated: CASSPTGKGYGYTF.

With respect to this clone: Within the sample, other DNA sequences also encode this same CDR3. The chain has TRBV7-2 and TRBJ1-2, with D maybe TRBD1 (6 bases). Trimming pared 5 bases from V and 4 bases from J, leaving 11 bases between. This CDR3 is 13 amino acids long. The germline CDR1 and CDR2 sequences are SGHTA and FQGNSA. The DNA of the CDR3 is TGTGCCAGCAGCCCCGGACAGAGCTATGGCTACACCTTC. Translating gives CASSPGQSYGYTF.

This chain connects TRBV7-8 to TRBJ1-1, with 8 bases identical to TRBD1. The V gene end was trimmed by 5 bases and the J gene end by 5 bases; junction bases not matched to a gene: 7. This CDR3 is built from 14 residues. CDR1 is SGHVS and CDR2 is FQNEAQ in the germline V gene. The DNA of the CDR3 is TGTGCCAGCAGCCACGAAACAGGGGGAACTGAAGCTTTCTTT. It codes for CASSHETGGTEAFF. The full variable domain, rest sourced from reference TRBV7-8 and TRBJ1-1, is GAGVSQSPRYKVAKRGQDVALRCDPISGHVSLFWYQQALGQGPEFLTYFQNEAQLDKSGLPSDRFFAERPEGSVSTLKIQRTQQEDSAVYLCASSHETGGTEAFFGQGTRLTVV.

This clone has a single count. The J gene is TRBJ2-6, the V gene TRBV10-2; TRBD1 is a possible D gene (5 bases). V lost 4 bases, J lost 0 bases, and 19 bases lay in between. CDR3 length equals 19 residues. CDR1 is WSHSY and CDR2 is SAAADI in the germline V gene. The CDR3 sequence: CASSGPLGRPHSGANVLTF. The CDR3 bases are TGCGCCAGCAGTGGACCGTTGGGGCGCCCGCACTCTGGGGCCAACGTCCTGACTTTC.

This chain connects TRBV4-1 to TRBJ2-7, with a tentative D call TRBD2 (5 bases). The CDR3 contains 14 residues. Per the germline V gene, CDR1 is MGHRA and CDR2 is YSYEKL. The germline V and J ends were trimmed by 1 base and 4 bases, with 11 bases remaining between them. The CDR3: CASSQGVGGYEQYF. In DNA form, the CDR3 reads TGCGCCAGCAGCCAAGGGGTTGGCGGGTACGAGCAGTACTTC.

CDR3 sequence reads: CASSGTSGSTAYEQYF. The CDR3 coding sequence is TGCGCCAGCAGCGGTACTAGCGGGAGTACGGCCTACGAGCAGTACTTC. J is TRBJ2-7 and V is TRBV5-1; TRBD2 matches 11 bases. The V gene end was trimmed by 4 bases and the J gene end by 2 bases; junction bases not matched to a gene: 8. Germline CDR1 and CDR2: SGHRS and YFSETQ. This CDR3 has 16 amino acids.

This clone was counted between two and nine times. V usage is TRBV6-1 and J usage is TRBJ2-5; 8 positions match TRBD1. J was trimmed by 0 bases and V by 1 base; bases with no gene match: 1. The germline V gene encodes CDR1 MNHNS and CDR2 SASEGT. The CDR3 runs to 15 residues. Written as DNA, the CDR3 is TGTGCCAGCAGTGAAGGGGACAGGAACCAAGAGACCCAGTACTTC. This translates into CASSEGDRNQETQYF.

This clone was counted once. The chain links TRBV30 to TRBJ2-3, with D tentatively TRBD2 (6 bases). This CDR3 spans 15 amino acids. The germline CDR1 and CDR2 sequences are GTSNPN and SVGIG (reference sequence). V dropped 1 base and J dropped 2 bases, with 13 bases sitting between them. The CDR3 bases are TGTGCCTGGAGTGCAACGGGAGCCCCCACAGATACGCAGTATTTT. Translation: CAWSATGAPTDTQYF.

The chain is built from TRBV10-3 and TRBJ2-5; possibly TRBD1 for D (6 bases). The germline V and J ends were trimmed by 2 bases and 5 bases, with 12 bases remaining between them. This CDR3 is 14 amino acids long. The germline gives CDR1 ENHRY, CDR2 SYGVKD. Here the CDR3 reads CAISERGRGETQYF. The DNA of the CDR3 is TGTGCCATCAGTGAGAGGGGCAGGGGTGAGACCCAGTACTTC.

Note on this clone: Compared with germline, one end of the junction differs, possibly owing to a read error. This rearrangement joins TRBV11-2 to TRBJ1-2; no clear D gene. The germline CDR1 and CDR2 sequences are SGHAT and FQNNGV. The CDR3 runs 16 residues. CDR3 in DNA: TGTGCCAGCATAGGAGGACGCACGCCGAGAAGCTATGGCTGCACCTTC. Translated, it gives CASIGGRTPRSYGCTF.

The chain couples TRBV7-9 to TRBJ2-2; D call uncertain. Germline loops: CDR1 SEHNR, CDR2 FQNEAQ (reference sequence). V was pared by 5 bases and J by 1 base, with 11 bases between. The CDR3 runs 15 residues. CDR3 in DNA: TGTGCCAGCAGCCCCCCCCCGGGGAACACCGGGGAGCTGTTTTTT. Protein sequence: CASSPPPGNTGELFF.

This rearrangement joins TRBV28 to TRBJ1-4, with a possible D match to TRBD1 (5 bases). V shed 5 bases and J shed 4 bases, with 11 bases lying between them. Germline V gene lookup returns CDR1 MDHEN and CDR2 SYDVKM. The CDR3 runs 14 residues. The CDR3 nucleotides read TGTGCCAGCAGTCCCGGGGGGTTTAATGAAAAACTGTTTTTT. Translation gives CASSPGGFNEKLFF.

This clone showed up just a few times. The chain carries TRBV6-6 and TRBJ1-5, with 9 bases lining up with TRBD1. From germline, CDR1 is MNHNY and CDR2 SVGAGI (reference sequence). The V gene end was trimmed by 7 bases and the J gene end by 4 bases; junction bases not matched to a gene: 5. The CDR3 extends over 14 amino acids. The CDR3 DNA reads as TGTGCCAGCACCGGGACAGGGCTAAATCAGCCCCAGCATTTT. Its translation is CASTGTGLNQPQHF.

This chain connects TRBV25-1 to TRBJ1-4, with 8 bases aligning to TRBD1. This CDR3 comprises 14 residues. The V gene's germline CDR1 is MGHDK and CDR2 SYGVNS. The ends lost 6 bases at V and 4 bases at J; junction bases unmatched: 4. The CDR3 reads CASRQGAGNEKLFF. CDR3 sequence (DNA): TGTGCCAGCAGGCAGGGGGCTGGTAATGAAAAACTGTTTTTT.

The rearrangement links TRBV9 to TRBJ2-5, with 9 nucleotides matching TRBD2. The CDR3 loop spans 15 amino acids. Germline CDR1 is SGDLS and CDR2 is YYNGEE. Unmatched junction bases numbered 7, after V lost 4 bases and J lost 3 bases. The CDR3 DNA reads TGTGCCAGCAGCATTAGCGGGAGAACAGAAGAGACCCAGTACTTC. Its translation: CASSISGRTEETQYF.

The gene calls are TRBV12-5 and TRBJ2-2, with TRBD2 identical over 8 bases. CDR1 is LGHNT, CDR2 FRNRAP, per germline. Trimming cost V 4 bases and J 2 bases; bases outside gene matches: 6. This CDR3 region has 16 residues. DNA of the CDR3: TGTGCTAGTGGTTCCCACCGGACTAGCAACACCGGGGAGCTGTTTTTT. It translates to CASGSHRTSNTGELFF.

This chain connects TRBV4-1 to TRBJ1-6; 7 bases are shared with TRBD1. The CDR3 spans 16 residues. After removal of 4 bases from V and 10 bases from J, the junction contained 13 bases not matched to a gene. CDR1 MGHRA and CDR2 YSYEKL come from the germline V gene. CDR3 nucleotides: TGCGCCAGCAGCCGTTTAACCGACAGGGTATGGTCACCCCTCCACTTT. This encodes CASSRLTDRVWSPLHF.

This clone was observed once. This sequence joins TRBV2 and TRBJ2-3; tentative D call: TRBD2 (5 bases). Trimming took off 5 bases at V and 3 bases at J, with 9 bases between the two ends. This CDR3 is 13 amino acids long. Germline V gene lookup returns CDR1 SNHLY and CDR2 FYNNEI. DNA of the CDR3: TGTGCCAGCAGTCAGAGGGAAACAGATACGCAGTATTTT. Translated: CASSQRETDTQYF.

This clone was detected once. Its ends do not fully match the called genes, so a read error is possible. Here the CDR3 reads CATSRGRDMSYGHTF. In DNA form, the CDR3 reads TGTGCCACCAGCAGAGGTAGGGACATGAGCTATGGCCACACCTTC. This sequence joins TRBV15 and TRBJ1-2; D is perhaps TRBD1 (6 bases). Germline CDR1 reads LNHNV; CDR2 reads YYDKDF (reference sequence). The CDR3 loop spans 15 amino acids.

The J gene is TRBJ2-1, the V gene TRBV29-1; 11 bases fit TRBD2. The ends lost 6 bases at V and 4 bases at J; junction bases unmatched: 2. Germline CDR1 SQVTM, CDR2 ANQGSEA. The CDR3 has 13 residues. The DNA for the CDR3 is TGCAGCGTAGGGACTAGCGGTTACAATGAGCAGTTCTTC. Protein: CSVGTSGYNEQFF.

This clone was observed once. The chain employs TRBV28 and TRBJ1-2; TRBD1 is a possible D gene (6 bases). Per the germline V gene, CDR1 is MDHEN and CDR2 is SYDVKM. V was shortened by 5 bases and J by 8 bases, with 18 bases between the two germline ends. This CDR3 comprises 14 residues. The CDR3 nucleotides read TGTGCCAGCAGTCTAGGCAACAGGGTGGGCGGCTACACCTTC. Translation gives CASSLGNRVGGYTF.

The chain joins TRBV12-5 to TRBJ1-3, with D unresolved. Germline V gene data show CDR1 as LGHNT and CDR2 as FRNRAP. V lost 5 bases and J 0 bases, leaving 8 bases between the germline ends. This CDR3 contains 14 residues. The CDR3 DNA is TGTGCTAGTGGTCCCTTCCTCTCTGGAAACACCATATATTTT. Protein: CASGPFLSGNTIYF.

The chain has TRBV7-2 and TRBJ2-7; 9 nucleotides align to TRBD2. V trimming: 5 bases; J trimming: 0 bases; junction bases outside the gene matches: 11. The CDR3 totals 17 residues. Per germline, CDR1 SGHTA and CDR2 FQGNSA. This CDR3 is CASSLPPLAGLSYEQYF. The CDR3 bases are TGTGCCAGCAGCCTACCCCCTCTAGCGGGGCTCTCCTACGAGCAGTACTTC.

The chain has TRBV5-1 and TRBJ2-7; D is perhaps TRBD1 (6 bases). The germline V gene encodes CDR1 SGHRS and CDR2 YFSETQ. V was cut by 4 bases and J by 4 bases, with 18 bases left in between. CDR3 length: 15 residues. The CDR3 bases are TGCGCCAGCAGCCCTGGGGCGGGCAGGGGTTACGAGCAGTACTTC. This encodes CASSPGAGRGYEQYF.

The chain has TRBV6-1 and TRBJ2-5; possible D gene TRBD1, 6 bases. CDR1 MNHNS and CDR2 SASEGT come from the germline V gene. The CDR3 runs 15 residues. The ends were cut back, 5 bases at V and 4 bases at J, with 17 bases in the middle. In nucleotides, the CDR3 is TGTGCCAGCAGTAACCCCCAGGGGATGGTAGAGACCCAGTACTTC. It codes for CASSNPQGMVETQYF.